The clone carrying this T cell receptor (beta chain) was observed a few times. The CDR3 consists of 17 residues. The germline V gene encodes CDR1 SGHRS and CDR2 YFSETQ. The ends lost 0 bases at V and 5 bases at J; junction bases unmatched: 7. The entry originates in a study of low-dose radiotherapy and immunotherapy resistance in tumors. The overall study: Participants in Cohort 1 were administered 0.5 Gy per fraction at 2-week intervals, to a cumulative dose of 6.5 Gy.

TRAV and TRBV primers primed cDNA for both TCRalpha and TCRbeta. TCRs were amplified for roughly 20 PCR cycles with a constant-region primer and V-primer adapter. TCRdb passed the reads through MiXCR, listing each CDR3 protein once. Among nearly 95,000 distinct CDR3 sequences listed, 9.4% were seen once. Noted time point: before trial treatment. Treatment combined nivolumab, ipilimumab, aspirin, low-dose cyclophosphamide and low-dose radiotherapy in a dose-escalation trial. The specimen comprised PBMCs, sampled before treatment. The chain carries TRBV5-1 and TRBJ2-7; 14 nucleotides line up with TRBD2. This receptor was obtained from a male donor with prostate cancer. CDR3: CASSLGPGLAGVNEQYF. Written as DNA, the CDR3 is TGCGCCAGCAGCTTGGGGCCGGGACTAGCGGGAGTCAACGAGCAGTACTTC.